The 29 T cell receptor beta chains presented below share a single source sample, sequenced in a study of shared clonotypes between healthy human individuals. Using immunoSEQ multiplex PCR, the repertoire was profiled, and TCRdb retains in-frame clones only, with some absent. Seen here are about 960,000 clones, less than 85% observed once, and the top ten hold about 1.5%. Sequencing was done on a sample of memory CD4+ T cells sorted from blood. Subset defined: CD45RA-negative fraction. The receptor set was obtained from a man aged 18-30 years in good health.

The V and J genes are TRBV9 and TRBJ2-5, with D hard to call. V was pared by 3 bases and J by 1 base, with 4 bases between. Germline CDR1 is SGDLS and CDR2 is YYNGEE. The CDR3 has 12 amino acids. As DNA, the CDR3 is TGTGCCAGCAGCGCCGGCCAAGAGACCCAGTACTTC. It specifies CASSAGQETQYF.

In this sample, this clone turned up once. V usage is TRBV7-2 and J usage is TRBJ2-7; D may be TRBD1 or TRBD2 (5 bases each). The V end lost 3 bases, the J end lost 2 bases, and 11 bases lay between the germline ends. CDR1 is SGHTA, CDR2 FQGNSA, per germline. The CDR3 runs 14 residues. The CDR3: CASSFEGPPYEQYF. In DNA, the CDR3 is TGTGCCAGCAGCTTTGAGGGACCCCCCTACGAGCAGTACTTC.

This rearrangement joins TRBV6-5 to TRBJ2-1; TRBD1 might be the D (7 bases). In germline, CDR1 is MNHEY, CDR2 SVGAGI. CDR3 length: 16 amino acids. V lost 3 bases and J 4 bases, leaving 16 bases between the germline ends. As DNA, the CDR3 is TGTGCCAGCAGTTATTATCAGGGGGGAAAGTACAATGAGCAGTTCTTC. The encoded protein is CASSYYQGGKYNEQFF.

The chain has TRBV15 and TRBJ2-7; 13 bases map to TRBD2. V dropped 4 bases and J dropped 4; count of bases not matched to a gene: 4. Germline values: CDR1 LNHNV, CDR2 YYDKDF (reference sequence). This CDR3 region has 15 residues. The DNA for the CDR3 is TGTGCCACCAGCATACTAGCGGGGGGGCATTACGAGCAGTACTTC. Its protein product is CATSILAGGHYEQYF.

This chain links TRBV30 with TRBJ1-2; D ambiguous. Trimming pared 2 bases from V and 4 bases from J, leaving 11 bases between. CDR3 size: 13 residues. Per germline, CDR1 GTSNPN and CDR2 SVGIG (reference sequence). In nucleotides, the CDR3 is TGTGCCTGGAGTCCCCCCGGGATCTATGGCTACACCTTC. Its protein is CAWSPPGIYGYTF. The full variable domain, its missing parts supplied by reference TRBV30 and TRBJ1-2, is SQTIHQWPATLVQPVGSPLSLECTVEGTSNPNLYWYRQAAGRGLQLLFYSVGIGQISSEVPQNLSASRPQDRQFILSSKKLLLSDSGFYLCAWSPPGIYGYTFGSGTRLTVV.

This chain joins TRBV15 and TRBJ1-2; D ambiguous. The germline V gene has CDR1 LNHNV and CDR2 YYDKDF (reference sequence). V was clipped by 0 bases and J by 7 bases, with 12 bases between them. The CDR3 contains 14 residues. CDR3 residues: CATSRDRQNGGYTF. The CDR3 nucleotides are TGTGCCACCAGCAGAGATCGGCAGAACGGTGGCTACACCTTC.

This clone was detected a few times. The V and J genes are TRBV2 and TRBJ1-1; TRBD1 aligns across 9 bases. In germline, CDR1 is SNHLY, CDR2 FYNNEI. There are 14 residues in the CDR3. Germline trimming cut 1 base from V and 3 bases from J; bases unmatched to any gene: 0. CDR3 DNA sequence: TGTGCCAGCAGTGAAGGACAGGGGGACACTGAAGCTTTCTTT. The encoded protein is CASSEGQGDTEAFF.

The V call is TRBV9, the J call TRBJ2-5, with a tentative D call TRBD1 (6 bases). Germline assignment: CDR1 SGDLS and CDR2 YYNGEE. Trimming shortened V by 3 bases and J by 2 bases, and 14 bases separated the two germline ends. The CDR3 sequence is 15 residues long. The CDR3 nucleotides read TGTGCCAGCAGCGGATCCGGGACACTACAAGAGACCCAGTACTTC. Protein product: CASSGSGTLQETQYF.

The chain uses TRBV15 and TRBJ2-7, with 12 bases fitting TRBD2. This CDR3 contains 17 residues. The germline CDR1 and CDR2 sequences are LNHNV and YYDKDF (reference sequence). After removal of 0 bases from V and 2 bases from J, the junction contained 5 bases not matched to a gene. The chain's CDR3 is CATSRDRASGRAYEQYF. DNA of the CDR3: TGTGCCACCAGCAGAGATAGGGCTAGCGGGAGGGCCTACGAGCAGTACTTC.

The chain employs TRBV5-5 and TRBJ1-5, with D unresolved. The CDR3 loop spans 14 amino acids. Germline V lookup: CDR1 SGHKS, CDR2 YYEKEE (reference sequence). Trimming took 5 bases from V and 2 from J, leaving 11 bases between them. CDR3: CASRESVGNQPQHF. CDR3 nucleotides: TGTGCCAGCAGAGAGAGTGTTGGCAATCAGCCCCAGCATTTT.

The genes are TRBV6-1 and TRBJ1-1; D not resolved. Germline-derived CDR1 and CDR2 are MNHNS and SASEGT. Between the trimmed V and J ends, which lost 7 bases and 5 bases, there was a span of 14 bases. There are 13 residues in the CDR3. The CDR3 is CASTAEELTEAFF. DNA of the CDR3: TGTGCCAGCACCGCAGAAGAACTGACTGAAGCTTTCTTT.

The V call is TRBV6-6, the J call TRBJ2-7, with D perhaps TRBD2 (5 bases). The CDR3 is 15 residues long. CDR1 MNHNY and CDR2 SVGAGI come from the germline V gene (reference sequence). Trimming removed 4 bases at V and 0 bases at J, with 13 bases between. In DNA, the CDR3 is TGTGCCAGCAGTTCGGGGAGATGGGACTCCTACGAGCAGTACTTC. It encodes CASSSGRWDSYEQYF.

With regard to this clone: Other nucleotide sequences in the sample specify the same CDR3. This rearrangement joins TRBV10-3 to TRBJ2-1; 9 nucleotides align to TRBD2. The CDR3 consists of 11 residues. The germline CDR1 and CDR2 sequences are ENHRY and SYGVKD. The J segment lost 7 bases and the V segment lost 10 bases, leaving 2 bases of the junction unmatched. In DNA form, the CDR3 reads TGTGCCAGCGGGGGGGCTAATGAGCAGTTCTTC. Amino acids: CASGGANEQFF.

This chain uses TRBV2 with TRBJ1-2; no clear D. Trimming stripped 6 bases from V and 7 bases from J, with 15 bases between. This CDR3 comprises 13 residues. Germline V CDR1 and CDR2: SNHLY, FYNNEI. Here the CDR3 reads CASSWTQDLGYTF. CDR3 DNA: TGTGCCAGCAGCTGGACCCAGGACCTTGGCTACACCTTC.

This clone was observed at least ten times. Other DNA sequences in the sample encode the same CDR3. CDR3 bases: TGTGCCATCAGTGAGTTCCAAGAGACCCAGTACTTC. This gives the protein CAISEFQETQYF. The chain joins TRBV10-3 to TRBJ2-5, with D unresolved. CDR3 length: 12 amino acids. The germline V and J ends were trimmed by 1 base and 1 base, with 1 base remaining between them. CDR1 is ENHRY, CDR2 SYGVKD, per germline.

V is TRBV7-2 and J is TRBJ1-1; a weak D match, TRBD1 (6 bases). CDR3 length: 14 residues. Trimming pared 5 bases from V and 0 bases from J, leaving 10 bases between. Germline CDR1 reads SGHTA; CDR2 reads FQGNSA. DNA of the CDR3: TGTGCCAGCAGCCGGGACATATTGAACACTGAAGCTTTCTTT. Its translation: CASSRDILNTEAFF.

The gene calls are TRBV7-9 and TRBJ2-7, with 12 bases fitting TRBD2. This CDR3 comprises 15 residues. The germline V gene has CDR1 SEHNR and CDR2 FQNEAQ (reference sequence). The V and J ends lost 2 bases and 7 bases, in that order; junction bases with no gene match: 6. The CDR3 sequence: CASSLSGLAGGEQYF. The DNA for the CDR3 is TGTGCCAGCAGCTTATCGGGTCTAGCGGGAGGGGAGCAGTACTTC.

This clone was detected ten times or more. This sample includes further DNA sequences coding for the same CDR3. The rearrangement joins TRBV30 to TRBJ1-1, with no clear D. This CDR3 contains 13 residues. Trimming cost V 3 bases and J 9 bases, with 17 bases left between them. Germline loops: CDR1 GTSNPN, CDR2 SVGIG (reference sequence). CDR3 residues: CAWRPEGIKKAFF. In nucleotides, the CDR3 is TGTGCCTGGAGGCCCGAGGGAATCAAGAAAGCTTTCTTT.

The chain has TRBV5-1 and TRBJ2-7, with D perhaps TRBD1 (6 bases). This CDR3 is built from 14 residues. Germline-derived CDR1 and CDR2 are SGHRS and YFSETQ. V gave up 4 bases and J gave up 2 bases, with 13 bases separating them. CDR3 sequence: CASSPGTPTYEQYF. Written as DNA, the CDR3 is TGCGCCAGCAGCCCCGGGACACCTACCTACGAGCAGTACTTC. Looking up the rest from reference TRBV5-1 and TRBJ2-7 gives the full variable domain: KAGVTQTPRYLIKTRGQQVTLSCSPISGHRSVSWYQQTPGQGLQFLFEYFSETQRNKGNFPGRFSGRQFSNSRSEMNVSTLELGDSALYLCASSPGTPTYEQYFGPGTRLTVT.

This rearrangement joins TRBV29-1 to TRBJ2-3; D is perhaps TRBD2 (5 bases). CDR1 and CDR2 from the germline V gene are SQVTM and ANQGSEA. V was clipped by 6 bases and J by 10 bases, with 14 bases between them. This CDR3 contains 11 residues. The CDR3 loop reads CSVMSSRAQYF. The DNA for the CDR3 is TGCAGCGTCATGTCGTCGAGGGCGCAGTATTTT.

In nucleotides, the CDR3 is TGTGCCTGGAGTGTGTCAGGGGTGGGGAACACCATATATTTT. It translates to CAWSVSGVGNTIYF. The rearrangement joins TRBV30 to TRBJ1-3, with D possibly being TRBD1 (6 bases). CDR1 and CDR2 from the germline V gene are GTSNPN and SVGIG (reference sequence). Trimming shortened V by 0 bases and J by 7 bases, and 13 bases separated the two germline ends. This CDR3 comprises 14 residues. Looking up the rest from reference TRBV30 and TRBJ1-3 gives the full variable domain: SQTIHQWPATLVQPVGSPLSLECTVEGTSNPNLYWYRQAAGRGLQLLFYSVGIGQISSEVPQNLSASRPQDRQFILSSKKLLLSDSGFYLCAWSVSGVGNTIYFGEGSWLTVV.

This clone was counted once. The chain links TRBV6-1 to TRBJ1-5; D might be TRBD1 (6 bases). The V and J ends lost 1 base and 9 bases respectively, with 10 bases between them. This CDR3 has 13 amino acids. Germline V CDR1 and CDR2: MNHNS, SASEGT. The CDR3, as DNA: TGTGCCAGCAGTGAAGAAGGAGGGGGGCCCCAGCATTTT. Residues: CASSEEGGGPQHF.

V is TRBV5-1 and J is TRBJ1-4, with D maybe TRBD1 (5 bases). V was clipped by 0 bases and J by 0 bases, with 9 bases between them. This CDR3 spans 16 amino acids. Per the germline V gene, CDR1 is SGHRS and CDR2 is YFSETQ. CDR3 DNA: TGCGCCAGCAGCTTGGCGGGACGGGCAACTAATGAAAAACTGTTTTTT. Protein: CASSLAGRATNEKLFF. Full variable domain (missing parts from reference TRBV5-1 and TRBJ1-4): KAGVTQTPRYLIKTRGQQVTLSCSPISGHRSVSWYQQTPGQGLQFLFEYFSETQRNKGNFPGRFSGRQFSNSRSEMNVSTLELGDSALYLCASSLAGRATNEKLFFGSGTQLSVL.

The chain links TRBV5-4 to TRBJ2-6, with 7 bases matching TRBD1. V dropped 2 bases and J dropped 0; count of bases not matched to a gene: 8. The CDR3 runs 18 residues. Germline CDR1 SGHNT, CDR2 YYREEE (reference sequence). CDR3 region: CASSFGQAIFSGANVLTF. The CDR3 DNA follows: TGTGCCAGCAGCTTCGGACAGGCGATATTCTCTGGGGCCAACGTCCTGACTTTC. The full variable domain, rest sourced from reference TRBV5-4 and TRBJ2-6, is ETGVTQSPTHLIKTRGQQVTLRCSSQSGHNTVSWYQQALGQGPQFIFQYYREEENGRGNFPPRFSGLQFPNYSSELNVNALELDDSALYLCASSFGQAIFSGANVLTFGAGSRLTVL.

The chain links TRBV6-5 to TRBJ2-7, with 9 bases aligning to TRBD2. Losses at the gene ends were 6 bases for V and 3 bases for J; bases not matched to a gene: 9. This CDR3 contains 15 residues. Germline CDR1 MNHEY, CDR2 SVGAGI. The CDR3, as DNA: TGTGCCAGCAGGGGGGCTAGCGGGGCCGACTACGAGCAGTACTTC. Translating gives CASRGASGADYEQYF.

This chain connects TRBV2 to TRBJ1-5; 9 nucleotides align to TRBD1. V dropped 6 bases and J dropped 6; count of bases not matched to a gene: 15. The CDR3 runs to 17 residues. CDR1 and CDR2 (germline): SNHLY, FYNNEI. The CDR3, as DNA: TGTGCCAGCAGCGGGGAGTATGGACAGGGGTTCAGTCAGCCCCAGCATTTT. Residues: CASSGEYGQGFSQPQHF.

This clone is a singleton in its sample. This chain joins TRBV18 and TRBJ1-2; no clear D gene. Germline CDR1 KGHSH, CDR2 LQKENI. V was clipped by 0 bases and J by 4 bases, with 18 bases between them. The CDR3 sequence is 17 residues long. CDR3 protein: CASSPPGSGFGPYGYTF. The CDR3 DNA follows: TGTGCCAGCTCACCACCCGGATCCGGTTTCGGACCCTATGGCTACACCTTC.

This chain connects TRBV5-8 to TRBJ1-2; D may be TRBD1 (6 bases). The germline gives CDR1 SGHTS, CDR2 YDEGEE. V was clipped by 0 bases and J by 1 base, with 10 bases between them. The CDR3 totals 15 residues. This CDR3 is CASSLGQALNYGYTF. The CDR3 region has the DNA TGTGCCAGCAGCTTGGGACAGGCACTTAACTATGGCTACACCTTC.

The CDR3 region is CASSQDQAMGASATDTQYF. The CDR3 DNA reads as TGTGCCAGCAGCCAAGATCAGGCAATGGGGGCTAGTGCCACAGATACGCAGTATTTT. The chain has TRBV4-2 and TRBJ2-3, with a tentative D call TRBD1 (6 bases). The germline V and J ends were trimmed by 0 bases and 2 bases, with 21 bases remaining between them. The CDR3 loop spans 19 amino acids. CDR1 is LGHNA and CDR2 is YNFKEQ in the germline V gene.